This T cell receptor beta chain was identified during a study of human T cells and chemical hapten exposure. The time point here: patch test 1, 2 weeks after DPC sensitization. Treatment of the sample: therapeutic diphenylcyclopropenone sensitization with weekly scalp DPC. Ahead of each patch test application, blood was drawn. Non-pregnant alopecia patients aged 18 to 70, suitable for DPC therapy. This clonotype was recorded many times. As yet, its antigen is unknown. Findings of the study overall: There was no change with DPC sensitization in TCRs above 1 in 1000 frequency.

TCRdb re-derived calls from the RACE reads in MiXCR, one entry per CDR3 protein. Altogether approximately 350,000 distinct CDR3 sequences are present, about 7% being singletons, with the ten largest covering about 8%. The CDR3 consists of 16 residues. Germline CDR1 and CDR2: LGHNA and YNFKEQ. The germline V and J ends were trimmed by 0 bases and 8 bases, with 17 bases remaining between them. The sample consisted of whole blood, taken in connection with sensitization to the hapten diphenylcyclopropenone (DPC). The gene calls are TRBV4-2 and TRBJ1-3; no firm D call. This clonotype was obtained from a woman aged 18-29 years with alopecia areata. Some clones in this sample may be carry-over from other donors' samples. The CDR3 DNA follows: TGTGCCAGCAGCCAAGATTGGGCGGAGGGAGAGGACACCATATATTTT. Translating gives CASSQDWAEGEDTIYF.